This T cell receptor beta chain is from a study of vaccination and CD4 T cells after COVID-19. Study details: Convalescent donors were composed of six males and four females, of whom two were Hispanic.

As to treatment: roughly ten-day PBMC culture with coronavirus spike peptide pools or control peptides (ViraFEST assay). The study sequenced cultured CD4+ T cell DNA using the Oncomine TCR Beta short-read assay. One entry per CDR3 protein, called by TCRdb with MiXCR from the PCR reads. The sample shows around 6,800 distinct CDR3 sequences, 74% of them seen only once. The CDR3 runs 14 residues. Remarks on this clonotype: No antigen is known for it. Germline and junction disagree at one end, which may indicate a read error.

This receptor was taken from a human donor who had recovered from COVID-19. The sample taken for sequencing was CD4+ T cells from blood, cultured in vitro. The chain combines TRBV12-3 or TRBV12-4 with TRBJ1-5; TRBD1 agrees at 8 bases. The CDR3 DNA follows: TGTGCCAGCAGGTCTGCAGGGGGCAATAAGCCCCAGCATTTT. This sequence encodes CASRSAGGNKPQHF.